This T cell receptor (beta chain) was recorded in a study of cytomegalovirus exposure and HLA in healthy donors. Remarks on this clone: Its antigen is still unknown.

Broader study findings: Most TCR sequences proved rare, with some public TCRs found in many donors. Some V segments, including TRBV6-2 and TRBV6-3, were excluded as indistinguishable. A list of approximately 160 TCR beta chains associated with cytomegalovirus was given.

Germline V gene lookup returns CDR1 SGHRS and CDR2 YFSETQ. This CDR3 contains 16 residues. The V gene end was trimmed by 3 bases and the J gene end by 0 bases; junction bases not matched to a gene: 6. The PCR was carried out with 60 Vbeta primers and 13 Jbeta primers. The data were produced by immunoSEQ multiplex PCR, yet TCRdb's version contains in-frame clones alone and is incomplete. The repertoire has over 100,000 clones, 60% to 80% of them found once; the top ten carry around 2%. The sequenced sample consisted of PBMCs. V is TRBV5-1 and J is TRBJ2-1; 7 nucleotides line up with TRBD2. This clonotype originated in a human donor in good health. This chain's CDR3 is CASSSARGSSYNEQFF. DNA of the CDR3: TGCGCCAGCAGCTCCGCGCGGGGGAGCTCCTACAATGAGCAGTTCTTC.